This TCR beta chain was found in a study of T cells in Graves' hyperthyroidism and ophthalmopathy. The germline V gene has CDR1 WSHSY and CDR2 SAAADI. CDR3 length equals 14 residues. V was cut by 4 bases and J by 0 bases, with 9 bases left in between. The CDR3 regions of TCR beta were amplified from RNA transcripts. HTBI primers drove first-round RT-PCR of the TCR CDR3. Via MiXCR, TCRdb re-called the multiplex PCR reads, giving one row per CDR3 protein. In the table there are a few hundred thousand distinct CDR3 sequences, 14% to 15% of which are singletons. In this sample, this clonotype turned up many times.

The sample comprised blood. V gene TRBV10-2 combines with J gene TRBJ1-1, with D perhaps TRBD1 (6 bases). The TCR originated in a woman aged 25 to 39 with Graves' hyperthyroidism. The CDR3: CASSGGHLNTEAFF. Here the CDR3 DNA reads TGCGCCAGCAGTGGGGGACACCTGAACACTGAAGCTTTCTTT.